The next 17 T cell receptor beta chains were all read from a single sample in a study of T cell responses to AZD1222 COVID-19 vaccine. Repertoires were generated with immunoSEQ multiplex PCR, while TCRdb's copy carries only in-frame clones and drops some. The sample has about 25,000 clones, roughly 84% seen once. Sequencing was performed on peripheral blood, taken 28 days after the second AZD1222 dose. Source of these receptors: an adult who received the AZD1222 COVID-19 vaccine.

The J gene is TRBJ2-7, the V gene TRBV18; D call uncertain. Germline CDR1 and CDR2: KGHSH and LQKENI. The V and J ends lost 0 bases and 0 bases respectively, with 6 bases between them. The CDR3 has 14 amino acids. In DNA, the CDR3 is TGTGCCAGCTCACCACCGGACGCCTCCTACGAGCAGTACTTC. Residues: CASSPPDASYEQYF.

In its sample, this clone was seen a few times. CDR3 sequence: CASSLGQGSGNTIYF. The CDR3 DNA reads as TGTGCCAGCAGCCTCGGACAGGGCTCTGGAAACACCATATATTTT. This rearrangement joins TRBV7-2 to TRBJ1-3; TRBD1 matches 8 bases. The CDR3 loop spans 15 amino acids. Germline CDR1 reads SGHTA; CDR2 reads FQGNSA. Trimming removed 5 bases from V and 0 bases from J; junction bases left unmatched: 3.

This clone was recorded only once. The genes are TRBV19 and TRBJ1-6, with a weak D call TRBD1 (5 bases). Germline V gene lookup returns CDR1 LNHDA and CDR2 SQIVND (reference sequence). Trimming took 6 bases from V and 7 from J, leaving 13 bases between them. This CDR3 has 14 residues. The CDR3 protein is CASRRPEGNSPLHF. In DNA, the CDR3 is TGTGCCAGTAGACGGCCCGAGGGGAATTCACCCCTCCACTTT.

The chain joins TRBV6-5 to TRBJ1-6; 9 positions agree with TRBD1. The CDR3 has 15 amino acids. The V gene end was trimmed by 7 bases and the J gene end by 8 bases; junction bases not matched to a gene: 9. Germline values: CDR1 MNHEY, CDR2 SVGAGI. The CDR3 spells CASTPGDRGYSPLHF. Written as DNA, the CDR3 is TGTGCCAGCACCCCCGGAGACAGGGGGTATTCACCCCTCCACTTT.

The CDR3 DNA is TGTGCCAGCAGGGGGACTGGGATCTACTATGGCTACACCTTC. Translation gives CASRGTGIYYGYTF. This chain connects TRBV2 to TRBJ1-2, with a possible D match to TRBD1 (5 bases). In germline, CDR1 is SNHLY, CDR2 FYNNEI. The V and J ends lost 6 bases and 3 bases respectively, with 14 bases between them. The CDR3 length is 14 residues. Filled out from reference TRBV2 and TRBJ1-2, the complete variable domain reads EPEVTQTPSHQVTQMGQEVILRCVPISNHLYFYWYRQILGQKVEFLVSFYNNEISEKSEIFDDQFSVERPDGSNFTLKIRSTKLEDSAMYFCASRGTGIYYGYTFGSGTRLTVV.

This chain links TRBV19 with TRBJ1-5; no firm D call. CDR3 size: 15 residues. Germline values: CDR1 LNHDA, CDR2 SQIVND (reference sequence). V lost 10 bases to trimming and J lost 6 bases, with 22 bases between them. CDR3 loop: CATPGFPWDGQPQHF. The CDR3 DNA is TGTGCCACCCCGGGATTCCCCTGGGATGGTCAGCCCCAGCATTTT.

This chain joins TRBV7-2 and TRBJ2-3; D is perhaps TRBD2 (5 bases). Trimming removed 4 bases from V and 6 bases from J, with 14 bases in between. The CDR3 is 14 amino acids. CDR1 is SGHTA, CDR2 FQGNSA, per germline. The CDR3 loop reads CASSWLERGDTQYF. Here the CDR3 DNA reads TGTGCCAGCAGCTGGCTGGAGCGAGGGGATACGCAGTATTTT.

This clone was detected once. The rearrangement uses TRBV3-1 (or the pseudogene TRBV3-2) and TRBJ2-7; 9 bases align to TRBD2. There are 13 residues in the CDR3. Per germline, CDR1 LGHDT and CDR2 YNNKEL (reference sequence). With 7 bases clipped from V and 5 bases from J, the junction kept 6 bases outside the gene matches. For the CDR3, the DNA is TGTGCCAGCACGCGGGAGGGTGACCACGAGCAGTACTTC. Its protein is CASTREGDHEQYF.

As DNA, the CDR3 is TGTGCCAGCAGTTACTCGTCAGGGTGGGACACTGAAGCTTTCTTT. Protein sequence: CASSYSSGWDTEAFF. The genes are TRBV6-5 and TRBJ1-1; D perhaps matches TRBD1 (5 bases). This CDR3 comprises 15 residues. Germline V CDR1 and CDR2: MNHEY, SVGAGI. V was trimmed by 0 bases and J by 3 bases, leaving 11 bases between them.

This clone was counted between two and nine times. In DNA form, the CDR3 reads TGTGCCAGCAGTTTATTAAGGGCCGGGACTAGTGGGGCAGATACGCAGTATTTT. This encodes CASSLLRAGTSGADTQYF. The J gene is TRBJ2-3, the V gene TRBV27; 8 bases fit TRBD2. Germline V CDR1 and CDR2: MNHEY, SMNVEV (reference sequence). Trimming cost V 1 base and J 4 bases; bases outside gene matches: 13. The CDR3 has 18 amino acids.

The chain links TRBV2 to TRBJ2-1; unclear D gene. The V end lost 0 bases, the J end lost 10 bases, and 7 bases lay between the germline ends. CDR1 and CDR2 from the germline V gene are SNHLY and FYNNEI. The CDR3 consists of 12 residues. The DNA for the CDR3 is TGTGCCAGCAGTGAAGCCCTATGGGAGCAGTTCTTC. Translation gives CASSEALWEQFF.

The CDR3 is CASSQIEDSSYEQYF. The CDR3 DNA reads as TGCGCCAGCAGCCAGATAGAGGACAGCTCCTACGAGCAGTACTTC. The chain links TRBV4-1 to TRBJ2-7; the D gene is possibly TRBD1 (6 bases). CDR1 and CDR2 (germline): MGHRA, YSYEKL. The V end lost 3 bases, the J end lost 0 bases, and 12 bases lay between the germline ends. The CDR3 covers 15 residues.

The CDR3: CASSEVALAGGYEQYF. CDR3 nucleotides: TGTGCCAGCAGTGAAGTTGCCCTAGCGGGGGGATACGAGCAGTACTTC. This chain joins TRBV6-1 and TRBJ2-7; TRBD2 agrees at 11 bases. This CDR3 has 16 residues. Germline V gene lookup returns CDR1 MNHNS and CDR2 SASEGT. Unmatched junction bases numbered 6, after V lost 1 base and J lost 4 bases.

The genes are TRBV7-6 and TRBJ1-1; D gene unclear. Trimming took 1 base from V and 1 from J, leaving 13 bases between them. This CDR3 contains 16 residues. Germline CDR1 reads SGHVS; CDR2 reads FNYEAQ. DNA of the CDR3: TGTGCCAGCAGCTTAGGCCCCTTTTGGGGGAACACTGAAGCTTTCTTT. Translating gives CASSLGPFWGNTEAFF.

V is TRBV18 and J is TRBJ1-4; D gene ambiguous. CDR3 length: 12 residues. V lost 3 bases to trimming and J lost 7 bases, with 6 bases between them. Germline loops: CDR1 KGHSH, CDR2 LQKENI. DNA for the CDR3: TGTGCCAGCTCACCGAACAGTGAAAAACTGTTTTTT. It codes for CASSPNSEKLFF. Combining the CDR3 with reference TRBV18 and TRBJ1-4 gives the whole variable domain NAGVMQNPRHLVRRRGQEARLRCSPMKGHSHVYWYRQLPEEGLKFMVYLQKENIIDESGMPKERFSAEFPKEGPSILRIQQVVRGDSAAYFCASSPNSEKLFFGSGTQLSVL.

The DNA for the CDR3 is TGTGCCAGCAGCTTAGTTCAGGGTTGGGGCTACACCTTC. It codes for CASSLVQGWGYTF. V and J are TRBV11-2 and TRBJ1-2, with D maybe TRBD1 (5 bases). The ends were cut back, 1 base at V and 8 bases at J, with 11 bases in the middle. Germline loops: CDR1 SGHAT, CDR2 FQNNGV. CDR3 length equals 13 residues.

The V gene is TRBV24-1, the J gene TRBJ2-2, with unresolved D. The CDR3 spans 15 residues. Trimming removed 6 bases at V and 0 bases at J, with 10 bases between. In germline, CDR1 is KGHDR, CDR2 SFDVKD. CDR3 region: CATSYAVANTGELFF. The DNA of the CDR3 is TGTGCCACCAGTTACGCAGTCGCGAACACCGGGGAGCTGTTTTTT.